The T cell receptor beta chain under discussion was sequenced for a study of shared clonotypes between healthy human individuals. The study, taken as a whole, reports: The study found roughly 5% of naive CD4 clonotypes shared across a handful of donors.

A note on this clone: Its antigen remains unidentified.

Sequencing used immunoSEQ multiplex PCR; TCRdb keeps in-frame clones, though not all of them. The table has 950,000 to 1,100,000 clones, about 75% seen once; the top ten hold roughly 1.5%. The CDR3 length is 15 residues. CDR1 and CDR2 from the germline V gene are LGHNA and YSLEER. The junction had 5 bases not matched to a gene; V was cut back by 3 bases and J by 4 bases. The sequencing input was memory CD4+ T cells sorted from blood. Subset specified: CD45RA-negative fraction. The rearrangement uses TRBV4-3 and TRBJ1-2; 10 bases match TRBD1. The source of this sequence is a man aged 18-30 years in good health. DNA of the CDR3: TGCGCCAGCAGCCAGGCAAGGACAGGGGGCTATGGCTACACCTTC. Protein product: CASSQARTGGYGYTF.